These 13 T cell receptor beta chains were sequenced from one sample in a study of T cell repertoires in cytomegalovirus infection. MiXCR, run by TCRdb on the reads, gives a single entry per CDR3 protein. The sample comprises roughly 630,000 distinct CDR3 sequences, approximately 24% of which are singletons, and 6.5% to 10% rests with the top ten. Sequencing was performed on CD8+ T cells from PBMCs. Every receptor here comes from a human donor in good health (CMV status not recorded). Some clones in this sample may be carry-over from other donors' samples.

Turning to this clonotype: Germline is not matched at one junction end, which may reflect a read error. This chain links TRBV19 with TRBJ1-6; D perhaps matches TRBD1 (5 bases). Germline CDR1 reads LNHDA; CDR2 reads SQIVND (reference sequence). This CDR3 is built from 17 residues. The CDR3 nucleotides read TGTGCCAGTAGCCGTGGGACCGCAGAATTATATAATACACCCCTCCACTTT. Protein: CASSRGTAELYNTPLHF.

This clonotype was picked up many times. In DNA, the CDR3 is TGTGCCAGCAGCCAACTGGGGGCCGCTCAGGAAAAACTGTTTTTT. This encodes CASSQLGAAQEKLFF. This chain uses TRBV7-8 with TRBJ1-4; possible D gene TRBD1, 6 bases. V dropped 5 bases and J dropped 8 bases, with 18 bases sitting between them. The CDR3 extends over 15 amino acids. Germline V gives CDR1 SGHVS, CDR2 FQNEAQ. Complete variable domain (other parts from reference TRBV7-8 and TRBJ1-4): GAGVSQSPRYKVAKRGQDVALRCDPISGHVSLFWYQQALGQGPEFLTYFQNEAQLDKSGLPSDRFFAERPEGSVSTLKIQRTQQEDSAVYLCASSQLGAAQEKLFFGSGTQLSVL.

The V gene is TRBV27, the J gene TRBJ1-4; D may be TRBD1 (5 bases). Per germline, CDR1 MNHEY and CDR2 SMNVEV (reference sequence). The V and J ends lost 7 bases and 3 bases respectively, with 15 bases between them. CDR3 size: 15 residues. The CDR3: CASNPGFSSNEKLFF. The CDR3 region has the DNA TGTGCCAGCAACCCAGGGTTTTCTTCTAATGAAAAACTGTTTTTT.

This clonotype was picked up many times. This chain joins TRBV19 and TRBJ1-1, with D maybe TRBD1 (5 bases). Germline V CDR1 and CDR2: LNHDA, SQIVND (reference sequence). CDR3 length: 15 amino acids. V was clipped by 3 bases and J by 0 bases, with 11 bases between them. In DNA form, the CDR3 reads TGTGCCAGTAGTATTGGGAGGGGCTTGAACACTGAAGCTTTCTTT. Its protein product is CASSIGRGLNTEAFF. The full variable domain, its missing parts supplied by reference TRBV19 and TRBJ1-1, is DGGITQSPKYLFRKEGQNVTLSCEQNLNHDAMYWYRQDPGQGLRLIYYSQIVNDFQKGDIAEGYSVSREKKESFPLTVTSAQKNPTAFYLCASSIGRGLNTEAFFGQGTRLTVV.

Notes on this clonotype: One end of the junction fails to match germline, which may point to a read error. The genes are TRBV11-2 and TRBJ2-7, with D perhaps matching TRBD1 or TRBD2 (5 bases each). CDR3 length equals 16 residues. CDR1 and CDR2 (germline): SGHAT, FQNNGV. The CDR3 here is CASSRSRRGQDYEHYF. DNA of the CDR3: TGTGCCAGCAGCCGCTCCCGTAGAGGACAAGACTACGAGCACTACTTC.

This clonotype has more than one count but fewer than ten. The CDR3 loop reads CASSYGDLNEQFF. The CDR3 DNA is TGTGCCAGCAGTTACGGAGATCTTAATGAGCAGTTCTTC. The rearrangement joins TRBV6-6 to TRBJ2-1; no clear D. The germline V gene has CDR1 MNHNY and CDR2 SVGAGI (reference sequence). The CDR3 runs to 13 residues. The V end lost 2 bases, the J end lost 7 bases, and 9 bases lay between the germline ends.

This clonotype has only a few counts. This CDR3 is CSASSGQSYEQYF. CDR3 sequence (DNA): TGCAGTGCTAGCTCAGGCCAGTCCTACGAGCAGTACTTC. The genes are TRBV20-1 and TRBJ2-7, with unresolved D. Germline V lookup: CDR1 DFQATT, CDR2 SNEGSKA (reference sequence). The CDR3 is 13 residues long. V was clipped by 3 bases and J by 1 base, with 10 bases between them.

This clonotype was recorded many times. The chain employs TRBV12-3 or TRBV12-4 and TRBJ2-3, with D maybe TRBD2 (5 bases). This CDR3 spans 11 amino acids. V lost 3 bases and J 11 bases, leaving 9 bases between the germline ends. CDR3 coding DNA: TGTGCCAGCAGTTTTGGGGAGCGGCAGTATTTT. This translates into CASSFGERQYF.

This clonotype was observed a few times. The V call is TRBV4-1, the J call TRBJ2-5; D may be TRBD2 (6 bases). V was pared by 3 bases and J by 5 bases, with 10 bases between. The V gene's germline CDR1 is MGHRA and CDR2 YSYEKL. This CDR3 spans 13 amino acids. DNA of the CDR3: TGCGCCAGCAGCCACCCTGGGGGGGAGACCCAGTACTTC. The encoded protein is CASSHPGGETQYF.

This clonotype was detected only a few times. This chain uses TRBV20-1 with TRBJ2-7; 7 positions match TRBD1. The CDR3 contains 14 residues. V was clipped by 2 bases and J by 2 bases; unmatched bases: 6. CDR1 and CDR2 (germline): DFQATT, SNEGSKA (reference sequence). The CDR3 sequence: CSARKWDRTYEQYV. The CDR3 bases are TGCAGTGCTAGAAAATGGGACAGAACCTACGAGCAGTACGTC.

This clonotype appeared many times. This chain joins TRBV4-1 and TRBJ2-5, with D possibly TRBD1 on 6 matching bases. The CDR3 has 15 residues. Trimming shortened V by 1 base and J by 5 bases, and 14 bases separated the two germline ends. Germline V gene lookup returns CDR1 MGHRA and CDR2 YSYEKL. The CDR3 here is CASSQGTGSLETQYF. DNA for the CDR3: TGCGCCAGCAGCCAAGGTACAGGGTCGCTGGAGACCCAGTACTTC.

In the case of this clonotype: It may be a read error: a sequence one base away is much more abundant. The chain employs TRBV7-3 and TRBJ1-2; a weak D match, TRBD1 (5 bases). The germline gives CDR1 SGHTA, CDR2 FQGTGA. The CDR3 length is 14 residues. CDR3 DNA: TGTGCCAGCGGCTTGACCGGACAAGACTATGGCTACACCTTC. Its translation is CASGLTGQDYGYTF.

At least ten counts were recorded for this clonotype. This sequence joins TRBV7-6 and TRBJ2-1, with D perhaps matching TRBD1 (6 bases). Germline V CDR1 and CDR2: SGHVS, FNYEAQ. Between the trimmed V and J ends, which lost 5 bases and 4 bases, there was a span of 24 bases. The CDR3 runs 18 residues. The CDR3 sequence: CASSPASHRVEIYNEQFF. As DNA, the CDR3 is TGTGCCAGCAGCCCCGCCTCGCACAGGGTAGAAATATACAATGAGCAGTTCTTC.